This TCR beta chain was sequenced in a study of human T cells and chemical hapten exposure. Study-level findings and limits: After DPC sensitization, TCRs above 1 in 1000 frequency showed no change.

With 3 bases removed from V and 7 bases from J, the gap between germline ends came to 13 bases. The germline V gene encodes CDR1 KGHSH and CDR2 LQKENI. CDR3 size: 15 residues. TCRdb processed the RACE reads anew with MiXCR; each CDR3 protein has one entry. The data show more than 70,000 distinct CDR3 sequences, with over 8% seen just once and approximately 2.8% held by the top ten. Stated time point: healthy volunteer bleed at 2 weeks. The study extracted total RNA from unfractionated whole blood. Regarding this clonotype: Antigen unknown.

This receptor was identified in a female donor in good health. Some clones in this sample may be carry-over from other donors' samples. Sequencing input: whole blood. The chain has TRBV18 and TRBJ1-6; D is possibly TRBD1 (6 bases). DNA for the CDR3: TGTGCCAGCTCACCTAGTCAGGGGCGGAATTCACCCCTCCACTTT. Its protein is CASSPSQGRNSPLHF.